This TCR beta chain emerged from a study of T cells in Graves' hyperthyroidism and ophthalmopathy. Points on this clonotype: A much larger clone differs by one base, so this may be a read error.

Active moderate-to-severe ophthalmopathy, Clinical Activity Score at least 3, NOSPECS at least 4, under 3 months' duration. Each 10 ml fresh peripheral blood draw supplied the PBMCs. The CDR3 sequence is 14 residues long. Germline lookup yields CDR1 LGHDT and CDR2 YNNKEL (reference sequence). Trimming cost V 3 bases and J 2 bases, with 10 bases left between them. TCR beta CDR3 regions were amplified from RNA transcripts. HTBI primers drove first-round RT-PCR of the TCR CDR3. One entry per CDR3 protein results from TCRdb running MiXCR on the multiplex PCR reads. The table includes about 37,000 distinct CDR3 sequences, 40% to 65% detected once.

The rearrangement joins TRBV3-1 to TRBJ1-1; D is uncertain. Sequenced: blood. This receptor was obtained from a man aged 35 to 55 with Graves' ophthalmopathy. CDR3 sequence: CASSHPAGNTEAFF. In nucleotides, the CDR3 is TGTGCCAGCAGCCATCCCGCGGGTAACACTGAAGCTTTCTTT.